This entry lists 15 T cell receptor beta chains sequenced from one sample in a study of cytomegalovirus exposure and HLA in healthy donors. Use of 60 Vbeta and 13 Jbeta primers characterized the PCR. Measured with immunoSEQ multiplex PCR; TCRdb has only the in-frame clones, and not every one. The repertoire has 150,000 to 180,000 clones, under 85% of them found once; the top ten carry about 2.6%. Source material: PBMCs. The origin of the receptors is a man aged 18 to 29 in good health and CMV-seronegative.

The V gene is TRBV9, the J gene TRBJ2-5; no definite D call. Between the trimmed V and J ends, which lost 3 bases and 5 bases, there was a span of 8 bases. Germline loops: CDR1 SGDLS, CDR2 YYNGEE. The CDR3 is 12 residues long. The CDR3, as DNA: TGTGCCAGCAGCGGACCACAGGAGACCCAGTACTTC. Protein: CASSGPQETQYF.

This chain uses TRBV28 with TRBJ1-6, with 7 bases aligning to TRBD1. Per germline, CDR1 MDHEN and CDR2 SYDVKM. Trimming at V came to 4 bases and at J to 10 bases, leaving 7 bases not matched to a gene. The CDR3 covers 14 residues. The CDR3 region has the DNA TGTGCCAGCAGTTCACAGGGGCAAAGGTCACCCCTCCACTTT. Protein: CASSSQGQRSPLHF.

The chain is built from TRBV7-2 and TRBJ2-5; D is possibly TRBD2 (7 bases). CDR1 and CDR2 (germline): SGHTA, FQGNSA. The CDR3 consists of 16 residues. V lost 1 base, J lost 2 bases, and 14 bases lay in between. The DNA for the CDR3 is TGTGCCAGCAGCTTAGGGGGGGGGCAGGGGCAAGAGACCCAGTACTTC. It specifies CASSLGGGQGQETQYF.

The CDR3 DNA is TGTGCCAGCAGCTTAGAGTCTGGGAGAGAGACCCAGTACTTC. This translates into CASSLESGRETQYF. The V and J genes are TRBV7-9 and TRBJ2-5, with D perhaps matching TRBD2 (5 bases). Looked up from germline, CDR1 is SEHNR and CDR2 is FQNEAQ (reference sequence). This CDR3 spans 14 amino acids. With 1 base removed from V and 4 bases from J, the gap between germline ends came to 10 bases. Supplemented by reference TRBV7-9 and TRBJ2-5, the full variable domain reads DTGVSQNPRHKITKRGQNVTFRCDPISEHNRLYWYRQTLGQGPEFLTYFQNEAQLEKSRLLSDRFSAERPKGSFSTLEIQRTEQGDSAMYLCASSLESGRETQYFGPGTRLLVL.

CDR3 loop: CASSPWTENQPQHF. CDR3 DNA: TGTGCCAGCAGCCCTTGGACAGAGAATCAGCCCCAGCATTTT. The rearrangement joins TRBV7-9 to TRBJ1-5; maybe TRBD1 (6 bases). Germline V CDR1 and CDR2: SEHNR, FQNEAQ (reference sequence). Deletions cut 5 bases from V and 4 bases from J, with 12 bases between. This CDR3 has 14 residues.

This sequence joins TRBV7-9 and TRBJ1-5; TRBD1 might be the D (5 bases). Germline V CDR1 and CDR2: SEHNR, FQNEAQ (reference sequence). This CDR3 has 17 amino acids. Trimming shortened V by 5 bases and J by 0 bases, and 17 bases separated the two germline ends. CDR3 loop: CASSPNGQGYSNQPQHF. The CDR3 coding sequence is TGTGCCAGCAGCCCCAACGGGCAGGGCTATAGCAATCAGCCCCAGCATTTT.

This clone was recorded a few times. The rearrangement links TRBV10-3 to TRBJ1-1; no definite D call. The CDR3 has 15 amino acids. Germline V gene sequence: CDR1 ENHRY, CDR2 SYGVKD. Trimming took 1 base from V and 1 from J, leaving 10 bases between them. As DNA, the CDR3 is TGTGCCATCAGTGAGTTTCAGGCGGGGAACACTGAAGCTTTCTTT. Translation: CAISEFQAGNTEAFF.

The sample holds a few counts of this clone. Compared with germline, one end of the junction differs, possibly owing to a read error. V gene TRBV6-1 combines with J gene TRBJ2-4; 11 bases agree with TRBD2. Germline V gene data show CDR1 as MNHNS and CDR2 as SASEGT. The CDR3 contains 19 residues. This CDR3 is CASSVKLAGAFIAKNSQYF. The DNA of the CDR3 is TGTGCCAGCAGTGTAAAACTAGCGGGGGCCTTCATAGCCAAAAACAGTCAGTACTTC.

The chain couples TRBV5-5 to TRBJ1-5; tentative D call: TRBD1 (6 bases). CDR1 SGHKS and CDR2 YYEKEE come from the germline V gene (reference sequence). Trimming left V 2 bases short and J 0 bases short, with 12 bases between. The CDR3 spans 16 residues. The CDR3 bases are TGTGCCAGCAGCTTTGGGGGGGGCAGTAGCAATCAGCCCCAGCATTTT. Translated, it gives CASSFGGGSSNQPQHF.

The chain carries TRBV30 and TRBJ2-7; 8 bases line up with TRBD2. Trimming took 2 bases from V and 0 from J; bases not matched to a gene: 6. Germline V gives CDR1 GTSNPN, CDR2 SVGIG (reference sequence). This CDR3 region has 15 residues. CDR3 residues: CAWSPPRGVSYEQYF. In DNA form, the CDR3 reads TGTGCCTGGAGTCCACCGCGGGGGGTCTCCTACGAGCAGTACTTC. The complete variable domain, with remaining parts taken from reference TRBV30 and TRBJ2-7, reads SQTIHQWPATLVQPVGSPLSLECTVEGTSNPNLYWYRQAAGRGLQLLFYSVGIGQISSEVPQNLSASRPQDRQFILSSKKLLLSDSGFYLCAWSPPRGVSYEQYFGPGTRLTVT.

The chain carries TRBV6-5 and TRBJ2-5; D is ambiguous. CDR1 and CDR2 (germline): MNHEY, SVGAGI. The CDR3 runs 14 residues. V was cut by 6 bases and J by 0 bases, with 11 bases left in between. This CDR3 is CASSHNMDQETQYF. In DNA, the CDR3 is TGTGCCAGCAGCCACAATATGGACCAAGAGACCCAGTACTTC.

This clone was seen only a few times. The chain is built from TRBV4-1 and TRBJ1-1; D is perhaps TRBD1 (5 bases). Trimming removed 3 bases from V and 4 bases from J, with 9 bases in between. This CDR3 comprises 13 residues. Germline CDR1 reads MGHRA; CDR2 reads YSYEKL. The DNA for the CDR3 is TGCGCCAGCAGCCATTTGGGGGGCACTGAAGCTTTCTTT. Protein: CASSHLGGTEAFF.

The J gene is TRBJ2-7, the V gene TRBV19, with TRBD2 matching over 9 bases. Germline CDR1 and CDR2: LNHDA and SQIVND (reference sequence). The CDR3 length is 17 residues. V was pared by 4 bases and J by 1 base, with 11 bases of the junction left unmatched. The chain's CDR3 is CASSTKELAGRSYEQYV. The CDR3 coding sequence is TGTGCCAGTAGTACAAAAGAGCTAGCGGGGAGGTCCTACGAGCAGTACGTC.

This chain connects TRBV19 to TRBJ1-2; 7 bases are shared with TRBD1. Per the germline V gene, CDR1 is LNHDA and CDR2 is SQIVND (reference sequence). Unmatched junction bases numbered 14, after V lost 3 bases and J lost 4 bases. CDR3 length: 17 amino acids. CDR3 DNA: TGTGCCAGTAGTATCCCCTGGACAGGTTGGATCGGCTATGGCTACACCTTC. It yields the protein CASSIPWTGWIGYGYTF. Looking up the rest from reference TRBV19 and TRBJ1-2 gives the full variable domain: DGGITQSPKYLFRKEGQNVTLSCEQNLNHDAMYWYRQDPGQGLRLIYYSQIVNDFQKGDIAEGYSVSREKKESFPLTVTSAQKNPTAFYLCASSIPWTGWIGYGYTFGSGTRLTVV.

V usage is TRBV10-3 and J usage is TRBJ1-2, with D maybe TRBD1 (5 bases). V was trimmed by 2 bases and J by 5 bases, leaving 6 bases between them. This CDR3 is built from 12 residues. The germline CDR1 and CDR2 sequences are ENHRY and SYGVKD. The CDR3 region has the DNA TGTGCCATCAGTGAGAGGGGATATGGCTACACCTTC. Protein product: CAISERGYGYTF.